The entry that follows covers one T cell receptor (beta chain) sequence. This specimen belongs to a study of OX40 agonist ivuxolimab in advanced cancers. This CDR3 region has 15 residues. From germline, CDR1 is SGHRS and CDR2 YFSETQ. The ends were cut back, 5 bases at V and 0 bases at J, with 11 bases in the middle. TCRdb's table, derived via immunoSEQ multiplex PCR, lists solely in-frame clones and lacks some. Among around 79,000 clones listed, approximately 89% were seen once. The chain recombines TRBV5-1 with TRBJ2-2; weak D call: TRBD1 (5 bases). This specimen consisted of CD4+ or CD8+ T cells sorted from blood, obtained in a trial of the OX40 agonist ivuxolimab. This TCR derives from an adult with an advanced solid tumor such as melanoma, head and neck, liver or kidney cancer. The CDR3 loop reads CASRLRQPNTGELFF. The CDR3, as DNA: TGCGCCAGCAGATTGAGACAGCCGAACACCGGGGAGCTGTTTTTT.